These 3 T cell receptor beta chains originate from one sample sequenced in a study of blood T cell repertoires in COVID-19. Some clones are missing from TCRdb's copy, which holds only in-frame ones; the method was immunoSEQ multiplex PCR. The repertoire holds about 51,000 clones, with 91% as singletons. Sequencing input: peripheral blood. These receptors all come from a man over 45 with acute or convalescent COVID-19.

The gene calls are TRBV7-9 and TRBJ1-2; possibly TRBD1 for D (5 bases). The V gene lost 0 bases and the J gene lost 6 bases, with 8 bases spanning the gap. This CDR3 region has 13 residues. The germline V gene encodes CDR1 SEHNR and CDR2 FQNEAQ (reference sequence). The CDR3 sequence is CASSLAGEDGYTF. CDR3 coding DNA: TGTGCCAGCAGCTTAGCGGGGGAGGATGGCTACACCTTC.

The V gene is TRBV7-8, the J gene TRBJ1-1; D gene uncertain. The CDR3 is 15 amino acids. Germline V lookup: CDR1 SGHVS, CDR2 FQNEAQ. Trimming stripped 8 bases from V and 1 base from J, with 17 bases between. In DNA form, the CDR3 reads TGTGCCAGCTTACCCTACAGCGGCGGGAACACTGAAGCTTTCTTT. Translated: CASLPYSGGNTEAFF. Full variable domain (outside the CDR3, taken from reference TRBV7-8 and TRBJ1-1): GAGVSQSPRYKVAKRGQDVALRCDPISGHVSLFWYQQALGQGPEFLTYFQNEAQLDKSGLPSDRFFAERPEGSVSTLKIQRTQQEDSAVYLCASLPYSGGNTEAFFGQGTRLTVV.

The rearrangement uses TRBV7-8 and TRBJ2-4, with a possible D match to TRBD1 (5 bases). This CDR3 is built from 15 residues. V shed 1 base and J shed 9 bases, with 16 bases lying between them. Looked up from germline, CDR1 is SGHVS and CDR2 is FQNEAQ. CDR3 DNA: TGTGCCAGCAGCTTAGATGCAGGGTATTCTAGCATTCAGTACTTC. This translates into CASSLDAGYSSIQYF.